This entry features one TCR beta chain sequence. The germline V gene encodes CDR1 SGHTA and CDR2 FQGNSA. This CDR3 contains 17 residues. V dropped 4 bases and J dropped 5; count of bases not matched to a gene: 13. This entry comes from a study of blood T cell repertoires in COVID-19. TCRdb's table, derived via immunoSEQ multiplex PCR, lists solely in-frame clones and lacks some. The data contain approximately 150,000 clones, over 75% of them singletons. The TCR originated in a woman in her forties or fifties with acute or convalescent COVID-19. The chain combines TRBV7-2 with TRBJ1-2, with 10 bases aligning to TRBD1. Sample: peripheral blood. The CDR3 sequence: CASSSKGQGGIGYGYTF. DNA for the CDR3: TGTGCCAGCAGCTCGAAAGGACAGGGGGGGATAGGGTATGGCTACACCTTC.